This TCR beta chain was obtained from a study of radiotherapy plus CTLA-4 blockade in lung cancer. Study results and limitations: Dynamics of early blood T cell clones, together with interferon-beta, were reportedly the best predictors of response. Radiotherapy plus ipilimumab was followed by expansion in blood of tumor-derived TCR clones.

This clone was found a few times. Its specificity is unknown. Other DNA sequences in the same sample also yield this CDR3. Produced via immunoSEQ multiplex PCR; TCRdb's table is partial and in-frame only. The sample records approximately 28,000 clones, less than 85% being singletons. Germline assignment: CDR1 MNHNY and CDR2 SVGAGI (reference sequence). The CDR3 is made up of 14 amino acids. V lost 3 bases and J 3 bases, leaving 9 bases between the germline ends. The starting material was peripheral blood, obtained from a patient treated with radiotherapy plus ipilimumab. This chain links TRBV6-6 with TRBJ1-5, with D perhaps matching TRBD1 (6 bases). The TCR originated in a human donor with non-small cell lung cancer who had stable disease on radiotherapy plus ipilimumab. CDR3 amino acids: CASSYGGANQPQHF. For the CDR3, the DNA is TGTGCCAGCAGTTATGGGGGGGCCAATCAGCCCCAGCATTTT.